The 9 T cell receptor beta chains below all came from one sample that was sequenced in a study of T cell changes during pregnancy in multiple sclerosis. Sequencing used immunoSEQ multiplex PCR; TCRdb keeps in-frame clones, though not all of them. The sample carries 40,000 to 55,000 clones, 80% to 95% recorded once. The sample here was CD8+ T cells from peripheral blood mononuclear cells, taken in the second trimester of pregnancy. The source of these receptors is a female donor with multiple sclerosis, enrolled in a pregnancy study.

The rearrangement joins TRBV28 to TRBJ2-7, with TRBD2 matching 11 bases. In germline, CDR1 is MDHEN, CDR2 SYDVKM. This CDR3 region has 15 residues. V trimming: 2 bases; J trimming: 3 bases; junction bases outside the gene matches: 3. The CDR3 DNA follows: TGTGCCAGCAGTTTACTGACTAGCGGGGACTACGAGCAGTACTTC. This encodes CASSLLTSGDYEQYF.

To note about this clone: Other DNA sequences from this sample encode an identical CDR3 as well. This sequence joins TRBV4-3 and TRBJ2-3; 7 bases map to TRBD2. Germline CDR1 reads LGHNA; CDR2 reads YSLEER. Trimming removed 0 bases from V and 6 bases from J; junction bases left unmatched: 0. This CDR3 contains 13 residues. CDR3 nucleotide sequence: TGCGCCAGCAGCCAAGATAGCGGGGATACGCAGTATTTT. Its translation is CASSQDSGDTQYF.

V usage is TRBV5-5 and J usage is TRBJ2-1; perhaps TRBD2 as D (6 bases). The germline V gene has CDR1 SGHKS and CDR2 YYEKEE (reference sequence). The CDR3 has 15 residues. Trimming removed 4 bases at V and 4 bases at J, with 15 bases between. Written as DNA, the CDR3 is TGTGCCAGCAGCCCTCTTTGGGGGGTTTACAATGAGCAGTTCTTC. Protein product: CASSPLWGVYNEQFF.

This clone came up a few times. The chain couples TRBV11-1 to TRBJ1-1, with D possibly TRBD1 on 6 matching bases. This CDR3 comprises 15 residues. Germline values: CDR1 SGHAT, CDR2 FQDESV (reference sequence). V shed 1 base and J shed 4 bases, with 13 bases lying between them. The CDR3 DNA sequence: TGTGCCAGCAGCTTAGAAGGGGGTATAGGCACTGAAGCTTTCTTT. Its translation is CASSLEGGIGTEAFF.

The J gene is TRBJ1-1, the V gene TRBV29-1, with D unresolved. The germline gives CDR1 SQVTM, CDR2 ANQGSEA. V was shortened by 6 bases and J by 9 bases, with 8 bases between the two germline ends. This CDR3 is 9 amino acids long. In DNA form, the CDR3 reads TGCAGCGTATCAGGTAAAGCTTTCTTT. This translates into CSVSGKAFF.

The chain is built from TRBV4-1 and TRBJ1-1; 7 positions agree with TRBD1. CDR1 MGHRA and CDR2 YSYEKL come from the germline V gene. The CDR3 loop spans 14 amino acids. J gave up 4 bases and V 4 bases, and 6 bases lay outside the gene matches. The CDR3 bases are TGCGCCAGCAGCCCAAGACAGGGTGGCACTGAAGCTTTCTTT. Protein: CASSPRQGGTEAFF.

This chain uses TRBV9 with TRBJ1-1, with 8 bases fitting TRBD1. The CDR3 is made up of 13 amino acids. CDR1 is SGDLS, CDR2 YYNGEE, per germline. V was clipped by 5 bases and J by 5 bases; unmatched bases: 5. The CDR3 loop reads CASSTGGLTEAFF. CDR3 sequence (DNA): TGTGCCAGCAGTACAGGGGGATTAACTGAAGCTTTCTTT.

This chain connects TRBV4-1 to TRBJ2-7; D is ambiguous. CDR1 MGHRA and CDR2 YSYEKL come from the germline V gene. There are 14 residues in the CDR3. V was cut by 1 base and J by 3 bases, with 10 bases left in between. The CDR3 DNA is TGCGCCAGCAGCCAAGTCAGTCAAATCTACGAGCAGTACTTC. Its translation is CASSQVSQIYEQYF.

This sequence joins TRBV4-1 and TRBJ1-2, with D tentatively TRBD1 (5 bases). The CDR3 runs to 15 residues. The germline V gene has CDR1 MGHRA and CDR2 YSYEKL. Trimming left V 1 base short and J 3 bases short, with 12 bases between. The CDR3 spells CASSQVDTWDYGYTF. DNA of the CDR3: TGCGCCAGCAGCCAAGTGGACACCTGGGACTATGGCTACACCTTC.